What follows are 22 T cell receptor beta chains derived from one specimen sequenced in a study of spatial heterogeneity in lung cancer. Study-wide findings and caveats: It was found that expanded intratumoral alpha and beta TCR counts tracked tumor mutation counts.

TCRdb itself ran the 5' RACE reads through MiXCR, one entry per CDR3 protein. The sample records approximately 26,000 distinct CDR3 sequences, around 9.2% being singletons. These TCRs' antigens remain unknown. Indicated time point: sample taken at primary tumor resection. Sequenced material: lung tumor tissue, taken at surgery. The receptor source for this set is a male donor with early-stage non-small cell lung cancer.

V and J are TRBV6-5 and TRBJ2-1; 9 bases are a match to TRBD2. Per the germline V gene, CDR1 is MNHEY and CDR2 is SVGAGI. Trimming removed 2 bases from V and 2 bases from J; junction bases left unmatched: 4. This CDR3 is 16 amino acids long. Here the CDR3 reads CASSYLSGGTYNEQFF. The CDR3 nucleotides are TGTGCCAGCAGTTACCTGAGCGGGGGGACCTACAATGAGCAGTTCTTC.

This clonotype has at least ten counts. The chain links TRBV7-2 to TRBJ2-4; 13 positions agree with TRBD2. Germline V lookup: CDR1 SGHTA, CDR2 FQGNSA. This CDR3 comprises 18 residues. J gave up 1 base and V 4 bases, and 7 bases lay outside the gene matches. The DNA of the CDR3 is TGTGCCAGCAGCTCTCCCCGGACTAGCGGGAGTGCCAAAAACATTCAGTACTTC. Translating it yields CASSSPRTSGSAKNIQYF.

This clonotype was counted at least ten times. The chain employs TRBV20-1 and TRBJ1-1; TRBD1 matches 8 bases. The length of the CDR3 is 14 residues. V lost 3 bases, J lost 1 base, and 4 bases stayed unmatched. CDR1 and CDR2 (germline): DFQATT, SNEGSKA (reference sequence). The CDR3 sequence is CSASRQGKNTEAFF. The CDR3 DNA reads TGCAGTGCTAGCAGACAGGGGAAGAACACTGAAGCTTTCTTT.

The chain has TRBV6-5 and TRBJ2-2; 10 nucleotides line up with TRBD2. The CDR3 runs to 16 residues. Per germline, CDR1 MNHEY and CDR2 SVGAGI. Trimming removed 4 bases from V and 4 bases from J; junction bases left unmatched: 6. In DNA form, the CDR3 reads TGTGCCAGCAGTTCTGGACTAGCGGAACGCACCGGGGAGCTGTTTTTT. Translation gives CASSSGLAERTGELFF.

The sample holds many counts of this clonotype. This chain connects TRBV28 to TRBJ2-7, with D possibly TRBD1 on 6 matching bases. The germline CDR1 and CDR2 sequences are MDHEN and SYDVKM. The V and J ends lost 10 bases and 0 bases respectively, with 16 bases between them. The CDR3 has 14 residues. The CDR3 nucleotides read TGTGCCATCAAAACAAGGGGGTTCTCCTACGAGCAGTACTTC. Protein sequence: CAIKTRGFSYEQYF.

This clonotype was seen ten or more times. V gene TRBV5-1 combines with J gene TRBJ2-7; D is uncertain. The CDR3 has 11 amino acids. The germline V gene has CDR1 SGHRS and CDR2 YFSETQ. The ends were cut back, 4 bases at V and 0 bases at J, with 2 bases in the middle. CDR3 sequence reads: CASSPSYEQYF. The CDR3 region has the DNA TGCGCCAGCAGCCCCTCCTACGAGCAGTACTTC. Complete variable domain (other parts from reference TRBV5-1 and TRBJ2-7): KAGVTQTPRYLIKTRGQQVTLSCSPISGHRSVSWYQQTPGQGLQFLFEYFSETQRNKGNFPGRFSGRQFSNSRSEMNVSTLELGDSALYLCASSPSYEQYFGPGTRLTVT.

This clonotype was found many times. This rearrangement joins TRBV28 to TRBJ1-6, with D perhaps matching TRBD1 (6 bases). The CDR3 totals 14 residues. Germline V CDR1 and CDR2: MDHEN, SYDVKM. V lost 7 bases, J lost 6 bases, and 13 bases lay in between. In DNA, the CDR3 is TGTGCCAGCAACCGGGGGGGGCTTAATTCACCCCTCCACTTT. Amino acids: CASNRGGLNSPLHF.

This clonotype was seen many times. This chain joins TRBV6-2 or TRBV6-3 and TRBJ2-4; D possibly corresponds to TRBD1 (5 bases). Trimming stripped 7 bases from V and 2 bases from J, with 18 bases between. Per germline, CDR1 MNHEY and CDR2 SVGEGT. The CDR3 contains 16 residues. This CDR3 is CASISAFRATKNIQYF. The CDR3 coding sequence is TGTGCCAGCATCTCAGCCTTCAGGGCCACCAAAAACATTCAGTACTTC.

V gene TRBV18 combines with J gene TRBJ2-1; D tentatively fits TRBD1 or TRBD2 (5 bases each). Germline V gene data show CDR1 as KGHSH and CDR2 as LQKENI. The CDR3 totals 19 residues. V was trimmed by 0 bases and J by 0 bases, leaving 18 bases between them. The CDR3 protein is CASSPPTRDHLSSYNEQFF. CDR3 DNA: TGTGCCAGCTCACCACCGACCCGGGACCACTTGAGCTCCTACAATGAGCAGTTCTTC.

As DNA, the CDR3 is TGTGCCAGCAGCGTGACCCAGGCTGCGGGAGCCGAGCAGTACTTC. It is translated as CASSVTQAAGAEQYF. The chain joins TRBV9 to TRBJ2-7; the match to TRBD2 covers 7 bases. V was pared by 2 bases and J by 6 bases, with 11 bases of the junction left unmatched. CDR3 length equals 15 residues. The germline V gene has CDR1 SGDLS and CDR2 YYNGEE.

By sample share, this clonotype is medium-sized (0.01 to 0.1%). The rearrangement joins TRBV28 to TRBJ2-1; D perhaps matches TRBD1 (5 bases). V lost 7 bases and J lost 0, with 7 bases in between. CDR3 length equals 13 residues. The V gene's germline CDR1 is MDHEN and CDR2 SYDVKM. The CDR3 sequence is CASNTGSYNEQFF. The CDR3 DNA reads as TGTGCCAGCAACACAGGCTCCTACAATGAGCAGTTCTTC.

This clonotype has more than one count but fewer than ten. This chain links TRBV2 with TRBJ1-3; D is ambiguous. This CDR3 has 12 residues. Germline loops: CDR1 SNHLY, CDR2 FYNNEI. V lost 11 bases to trimming and J lost 0 bases, with 8 bases between them. The chain's CDR3 is CACKASGNTIYF. In nucleotides, the CDR3 is TGTGCCTGCAAAGCCTCTGGAAACACCATATATTTT.

This clonotype was detected many times. The rearrangement joins TRBV9 to TRBJ2-7, with a possible D match to TRBD2 (5 bases). Trimming took off 0 bases at V and 6 bases at J, with 13 bases between the two ends. The V gene's germline CDR1 is SGDLS and CDR2 YYNGEE. The CDR3 sequence is 14 residues long. In DNA, the CDR3 is TGTGCCAGCAGCGTAGAAGGACTCCTAAGCGAGCAGTACTTC. Protein sequence: CASSVEGLLSEQYF. Using reference TRBV9 and TRBJ2-7 for the parts outside the CDR3, the full variable domain is DSGVTQTPKHLITATGQRVTLRCSPRSGDLSVYWYQQSLDQGLQFLIQYYNGEERAKGNILERFSAQQFPDLHSELNLSSLELGDSALYFCASSVEGLLSEQYFGPGTRLTVT.

This clonotype qualifies as medium-sized. The chain combines TRBV7-2 with TRBJ2-1, with D unresolved. The CDR3 extends over 14 amino acids. The germline V and J ends were trimmed by 4 bases and 9 bases, with 16 bases remaining between them. Germline CDR1 reads SGHTA; CDR2 reads FQGNSA. The CDR3 protein is CASSSNPALGEQFF. In DNA, the CDR3 is TGTGCCAGCAGCTCTAATCCTGCCCTCGGTGAGCAGTTCTTC.

This clonotype appeared a few times. The V gene is TRBV7-2, the J gene TRBJ2-5; a possible D gene is TRBD2 (5 bases). This CDR3 is 13 amino acids long. The germline V gene encodes CDR1 SGHTA and CDR2 FQGNSA. The V end lost 3 bases, the J end lost 4 bases, and 9 bases lay between the germline ends. CDR3 amino acids: CASSLGSGETQYF. Written as DNA, the CDR3 is TGTGCCAGCAGCTTGGGGAGCGGAGAGACCCAGTACTTC.

This clonotype came up many times. The chain couples TRBV12-3 or TRBV12-4 to TRBJ1-2; D not resolved. V was pared by 3 bases and J by 0 bases, with 8 bases between. The length of the CDR3 is 14 residues. CDR3 sequence: CASSFSFPNYGYTF. The DNA for the CDR3 is TGTGCCAGCAGTTTCAGTTTCCCTAACTATGGCTACACCTTC.

There are many counts of this clonotype. CDR3 nucleotides: TGTGCCAGCAGCCTCATGGGGGTTGTGACAGATACGCAGTATTTT. Protein sequence: CASSLMGVVTDTQYF. The chain couples TRBV11-2 to TRBJ2-3, with D perhaps matching TRBD1 or TRBD2 (5 bases each). CDR3 length equals 15 residues. Trimming stripped 5 bases from V and 3 bases from J, with 15 bases between. Germline V gene sequence: CDR1 SGHAT, CDR2 FQNNGV.

This clonotype has at least ten counts. The chain combines TRBV7-2 with TRBJ1-5, with 7 bases fitting TRBD1. This CDR3 region has 14 residues. The V gene's germline CDR1 is SGHTA and CDR2 FQGNSA. The V gene end was trimmed by 5 bases and the J gene end by 7 bases; junction bases not matched to a gene: 8. The CDR3 here is CASSAYRGAQPQHF. The CDR3 DNA follows: TGTGCCAGCAGCGCCTACAGGGGAGCGCAGCCCCAGCATTTT.

This chain connects TRBV7-3 to TRBJ2-2, with D uncertain. CDR1 and CDR2 from the germline V gene are SGHTA and FQGTGA. The CDR3 consists of 15 residues. The germline V and J ends were trimmed by 1 base and 2 bases, with 8 bases remaining between them. CDR3 nucleotides: TGTGCCAGCAGCTTAAACAGCCTCAACACCGGGGAGCTGTTTTTT. Protein: CASSLNSLNTGELFF.

The V and J genes are TRBV2 and TRBJ2-2; 13 nucleotides agree with TRBD2. Germline V gives CDR1 SNHLY, CDR2 FYNNEI. This CDR3 comprises 17 residues. V lost 6 bases and J lost 4; bases outside the gene matches: 8. The CDR3 sequence: CASRTPGLAGSTGELFF. The CDR3 DNA follows: TGTGCCAGCAGGACACCGGGACTAGCGGGGAGCACCGGGGAGCTGTTTTTT.

The chain links TRBV5-6 to TRBJ2-7; no firm D call. Germline V gene data show CDR1 as SGHDT and CDR2 as YYEEEE. The CDR3 has 15 residues. V was trimmed by 3 bases and J by 4 bases, leaving 17 bases between them. CDR3 sequence (DNA): TGTGCCAGCAGCTCCGCCACTATGACTGGATACGAGCAGTACTTC. Its translation: CASSSATMTGYEQYF.

This clonotype was picked up many times. V and J are TRBV6-1 and TRBJ2-3; 7 bases fit TRBD1. The V segment lost 4 bases and the J segment 3 bases; nucleotides outside the gene matches: 4. From germline, CDR1 is MNHNS and CDR2 SASEGT. The CDR3 totals 14 residues. The CDR3 sequence: CASSVNRGTDTQYF. CDR3 DNA sequence: TGTGCCAGCAGTGTGAACAGGGGAACAGATACGCAGTATTTT.